This T cell receptor (beta chain) was obtained from a study of blood T cells in healthy people across ages. Trimming cost V 0 bases and J 13 bases, with 9 bases left between them. Germline CDR1 KGHDR, CDR2 SFDVKD. This CDR3 has 12 amino acids. A word on this clonotype: Since a much larger clone is just one base distant, this may be a read error.

Next came a second PCR, run for about 7 to 11 cycles, which used a sample-barcoded 5' primer along with a J-beta primer mix. TCRdb re-derived calls from the 5' RACE reads in MiXCR, one entry per CDR3 protein. The data show hundreds of thousands of distinct CDR3 sequences, around 40% seen once. Material: blood. This TCR came from a woman in her fifties or sixties in good health. The chain couples TRBV24-1 to TRBJ2-1; D is perhaps TRBD2 (5 bases). In DNA, the CDR3 is TGTGCCACCAGTGATTTGAGGGAGACCCAGTTCTTC. Encoded protein: CATSDLRETQFF.